This T cell receptor (beta chain) comes out of a study of blood T cell repertoires in COVID-19. Study background: Samples representing acute and convalescent COVID-19 were sourced from the United States, Italy and Spain. Sources were T cells, B-cell-depleted T cells, or PBMCs; the material itself was cDNA or gDNA.

Germline CDR1 LNHDA, CDR2 SQIVND (reference sequence). The CDR3 extends over 18 amino acids. Losses at the gene ends were 7 bases for V and 3 bases for J; bases not matched to a gene: 17. Only one count was recorded for this clone. In the study's own analysis: Cell counts per sample came from amplifying reference gene primers. Sequencing was performed with immunoSEQ multiplex PCR; in TCRdb, only in-frame clones are kept and a portion is missing. That table supplies the V and J calls and clone size; D and trimming were determined from the DNA. Of about 55,000 clones listed, about nine tenths were seen once; the top ten hold approximately 6%.

This chain uses TRBV19 with TRBJ1-1, with 10 bases that match TRBD1. The clonotype originates from a man in his forties or fifties with acute or convalescent COVID-19. The sequenced sample consisted of peripheral blood. The CDR3 coding sequence is TGTGCCAGTACCGCACGTCAGGGGACAGGGGCCCTAGACACTGAAGCTTTCTTT. Translating it yields CASTARQGTGALDTEAFF.